What follows is one T cell receptor (beta chain) and its context. Antigen unknown. The data derive from a study of identical twins. Study outcomes and limitations: A lower insertion count was a feature of abundant cord blood beta clonotypes, with no such feature in memory repertoires.

Each CDR3 protein is one row after TCRdb ran MiXCR on the 5' RACE reads. This table holds 540,000 or so distinct CDR3 sequences, around 20% found once. The CDR3 runs 14 residues. Germline values: CDR1 SGHRS, CDR2 YFSETQ. The V and J ends lost 4 bases and 5 bases respectively, with 15 bases between them. Healthy Caucasians made up all donors. These data were likewise used in another study, on yellow fever vaccine responses in identical twins.

The sequenced sample consisted of CD4+ T cells sorted from blood. This chain uses TRBV5-1 with TRBJ2-5, with D perhaps matching TRBD2 (6 bases). This TCR was recovered from a woman between 18 and 29 years old in good health. The CDR3 sequence is CASSPSGGIETQYF. The CDR3, as DNA: TGCGCCAGCAGCCCGTCCGGGGGTATCGAGACCCAGTACTTC.